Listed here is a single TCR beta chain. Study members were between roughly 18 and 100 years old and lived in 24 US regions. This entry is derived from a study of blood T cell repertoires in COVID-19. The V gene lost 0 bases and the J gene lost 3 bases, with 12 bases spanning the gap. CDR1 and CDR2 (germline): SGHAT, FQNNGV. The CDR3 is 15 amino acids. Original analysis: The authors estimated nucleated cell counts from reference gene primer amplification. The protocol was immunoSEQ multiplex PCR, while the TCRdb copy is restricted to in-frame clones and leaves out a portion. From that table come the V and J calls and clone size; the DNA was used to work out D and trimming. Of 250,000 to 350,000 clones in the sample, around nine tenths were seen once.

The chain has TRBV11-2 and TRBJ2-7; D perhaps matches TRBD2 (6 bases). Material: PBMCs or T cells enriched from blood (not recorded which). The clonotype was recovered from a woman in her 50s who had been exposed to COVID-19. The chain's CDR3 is CASSLERGANYEQYF. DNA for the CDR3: TGTGCCAGCAGCTTAGAGCGGGGAGCCAACTACGAGCAGTACTTC. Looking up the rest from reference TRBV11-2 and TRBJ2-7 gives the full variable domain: EAGVAQSPRYKIIEKRQSVAFWCNPISGHATLYWYQQILGQGPKLLIQFQNNGVVDDSQLPKDRFSAERLKGVDSTLKIQPAKLEDSAVYLCASSLERGANYEQYFGPGTRLTVT.